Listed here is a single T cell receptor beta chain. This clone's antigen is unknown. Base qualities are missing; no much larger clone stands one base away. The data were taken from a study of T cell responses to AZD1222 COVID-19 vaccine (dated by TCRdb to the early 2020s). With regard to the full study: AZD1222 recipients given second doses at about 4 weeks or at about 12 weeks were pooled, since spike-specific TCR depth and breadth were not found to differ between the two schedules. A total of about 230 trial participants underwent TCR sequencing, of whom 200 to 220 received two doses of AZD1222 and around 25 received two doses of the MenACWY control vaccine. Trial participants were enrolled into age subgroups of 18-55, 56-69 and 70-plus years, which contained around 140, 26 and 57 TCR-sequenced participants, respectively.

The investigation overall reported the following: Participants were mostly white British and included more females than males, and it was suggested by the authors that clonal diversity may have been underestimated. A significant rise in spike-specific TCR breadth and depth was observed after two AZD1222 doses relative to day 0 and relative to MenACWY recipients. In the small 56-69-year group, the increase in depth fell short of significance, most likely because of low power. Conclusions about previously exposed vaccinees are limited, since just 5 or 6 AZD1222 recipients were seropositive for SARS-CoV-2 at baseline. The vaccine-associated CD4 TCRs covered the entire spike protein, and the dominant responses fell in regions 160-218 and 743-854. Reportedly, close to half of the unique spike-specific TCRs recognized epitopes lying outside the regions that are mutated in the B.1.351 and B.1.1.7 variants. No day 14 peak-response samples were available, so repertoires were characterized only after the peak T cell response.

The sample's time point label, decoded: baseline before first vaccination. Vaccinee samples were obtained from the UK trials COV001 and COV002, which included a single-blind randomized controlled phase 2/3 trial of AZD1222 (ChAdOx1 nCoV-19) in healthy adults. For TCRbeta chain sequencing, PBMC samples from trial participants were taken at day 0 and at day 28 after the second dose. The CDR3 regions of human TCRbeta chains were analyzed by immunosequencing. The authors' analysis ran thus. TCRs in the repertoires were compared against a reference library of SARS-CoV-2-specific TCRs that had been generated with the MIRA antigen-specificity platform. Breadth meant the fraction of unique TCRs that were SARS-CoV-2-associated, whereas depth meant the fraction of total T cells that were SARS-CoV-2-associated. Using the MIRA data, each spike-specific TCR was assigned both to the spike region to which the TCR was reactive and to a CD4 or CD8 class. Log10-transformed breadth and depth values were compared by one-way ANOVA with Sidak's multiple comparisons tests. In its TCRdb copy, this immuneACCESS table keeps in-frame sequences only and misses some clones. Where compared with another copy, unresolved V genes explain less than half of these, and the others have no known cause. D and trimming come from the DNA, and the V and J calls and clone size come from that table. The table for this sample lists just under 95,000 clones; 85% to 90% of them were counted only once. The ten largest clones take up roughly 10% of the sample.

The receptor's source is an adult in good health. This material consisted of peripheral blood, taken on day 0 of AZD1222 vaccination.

The base sequence is TGTGCCAGCAGTCTACAGGGGACTAATGAAAAACTGTTTTTT. Translated, it reads CASSLQGTNEKLFF. This chain joins TRBV3-1 (or the pseudogene TRBV3-2) to TRBJ1-4; TRBD1 fits 7 bases in the junction. The CDR3 starts with the cysteine, ends with the phenylalanine, and has 14 residues. Just the 42-base CDR3 DNA is kept, in frame starting at base 1. The junction shows trimming of 6 bases on V and 2 bases on J, and the gene matches do not reach 3 bases of it. The germline V gene (reference sequence) sets CDR1 to LGHDT and CDR2 to YNNKEL.